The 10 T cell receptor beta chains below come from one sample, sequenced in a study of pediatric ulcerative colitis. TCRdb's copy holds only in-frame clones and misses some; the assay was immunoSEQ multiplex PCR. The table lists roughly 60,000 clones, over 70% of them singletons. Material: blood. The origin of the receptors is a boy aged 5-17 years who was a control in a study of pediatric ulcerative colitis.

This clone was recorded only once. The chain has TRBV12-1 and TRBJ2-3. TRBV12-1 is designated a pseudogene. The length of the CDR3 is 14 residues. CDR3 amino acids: CASSFPGGEDTQYF. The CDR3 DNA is TGTGCCAGCAGCTTTCCCGGGGGCGAAGATACGCAGTATTTT.

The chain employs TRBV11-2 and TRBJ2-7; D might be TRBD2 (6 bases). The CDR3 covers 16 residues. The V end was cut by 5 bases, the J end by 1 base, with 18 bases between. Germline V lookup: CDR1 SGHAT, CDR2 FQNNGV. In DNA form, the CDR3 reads TGTGCCAGCAGCCCGTTCAGCGCGGGGCCGTCCTACGAGCAGTACTTC. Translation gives CASSPFSAGPSYEQYF.

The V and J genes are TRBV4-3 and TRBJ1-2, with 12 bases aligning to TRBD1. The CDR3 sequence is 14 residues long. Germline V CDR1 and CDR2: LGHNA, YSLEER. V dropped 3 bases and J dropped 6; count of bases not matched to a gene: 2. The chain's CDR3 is CASSQGQGADGYTF. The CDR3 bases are TGCGCCAGCAGCCAGGGACAGGGGGCGGATGGCTACACCTTC.

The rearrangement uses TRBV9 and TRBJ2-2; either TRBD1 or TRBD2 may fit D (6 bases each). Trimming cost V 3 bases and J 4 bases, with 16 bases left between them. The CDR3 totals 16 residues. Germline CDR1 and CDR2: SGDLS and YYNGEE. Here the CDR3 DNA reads TGTGCCAGCAGCGGGGACGGGGGCACGGGCACCGGGGAGCTGTTTTTT. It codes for CASSGDGGTGTGELFF.

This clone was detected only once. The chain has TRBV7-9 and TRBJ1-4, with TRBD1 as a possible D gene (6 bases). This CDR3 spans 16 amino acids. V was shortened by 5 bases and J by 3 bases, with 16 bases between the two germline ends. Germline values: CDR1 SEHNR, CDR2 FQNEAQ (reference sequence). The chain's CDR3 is CASSPFPGQSNEKLFF. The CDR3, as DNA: TGTGCCAGCAGCCCCTTTCCCGGACAGTCTAATGAAAAACTGTTTTTT.

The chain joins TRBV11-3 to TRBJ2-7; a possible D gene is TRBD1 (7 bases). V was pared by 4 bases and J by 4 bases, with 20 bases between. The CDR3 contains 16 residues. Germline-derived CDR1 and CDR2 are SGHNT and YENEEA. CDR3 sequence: CASSSSAGQSLYEQYF. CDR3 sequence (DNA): TGTGCCAGCAGCTCTTCCGCGGGACAGAGCCTTTACGAGCAGTACTTC.

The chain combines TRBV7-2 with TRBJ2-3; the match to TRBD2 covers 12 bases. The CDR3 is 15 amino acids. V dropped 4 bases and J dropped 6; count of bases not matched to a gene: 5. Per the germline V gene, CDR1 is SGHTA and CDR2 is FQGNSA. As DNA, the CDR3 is TGTGCCAGCAGCTCGCTAGCGGGGGGGCCTGATACGCAGTATTTT. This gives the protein CASSSLAGGPDTQYF.

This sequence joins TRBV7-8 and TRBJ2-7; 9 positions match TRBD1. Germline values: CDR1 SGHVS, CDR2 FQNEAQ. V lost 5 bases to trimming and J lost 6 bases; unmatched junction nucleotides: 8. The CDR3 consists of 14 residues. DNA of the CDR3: TGTGCCAGCAGCGTATTACAGGGGGCTCTCGAGCAGTACTTC. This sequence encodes CASSVLQGALEQYF.

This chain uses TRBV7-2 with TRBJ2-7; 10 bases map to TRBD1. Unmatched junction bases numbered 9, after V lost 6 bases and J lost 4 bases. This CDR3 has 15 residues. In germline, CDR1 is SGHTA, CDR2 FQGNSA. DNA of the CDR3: TGTGCCAGCAGTGCCCAACCGGGACAGGGGTACGAGCAGTACTTC. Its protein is CASSAQPGQGYEQYF.

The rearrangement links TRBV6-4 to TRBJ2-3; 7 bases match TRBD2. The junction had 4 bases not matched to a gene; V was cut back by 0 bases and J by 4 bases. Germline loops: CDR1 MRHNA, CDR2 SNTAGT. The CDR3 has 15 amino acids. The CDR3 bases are TGTGCCAGCAGTGACTCTGAGGGAGGGTCAGATACGCAGTATTTT. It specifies CASSDSEGGSDTQYF.